This T cell receptor beta chain came from a study of T cell repertoires in cytomegalovirus infection. As for the study in general: From public TCR beta signatures came an indication of both CMV infection and matching HLA type.

Study findings and constraints: CMV carriers having the relevant HLA were flagged by cumulative public TCR beta family frequency. It was HLA-C-restricted CMV-specific TCR beta clonotypes that dominated the response ex vivo.

To note about this clonotype: No antigen is known for it.

Germline V lookup: CDR1 MDHEN, CDR2 SYDVKM. V lost 6 bases and J lost 5; bases outside the gene matches: 20. The length of the CDR3 is 19 residues. TCRdb re-derived calls from the reads in MiXCR, one entry per CDR3 protein. This sample has approximately 76,000 distinct CDR3 sequences, with 40% found just once. This receptor was taken from a human donor in good health (CMV status not recorded). Some clones in this sample may be carry-over from other donors' samples. V and J are TRBV28 and TRBJ1-1, with 11 bases lining up with TRBD1. Sequences were derived from CD8+ T cells from cultured PBMCs, sampled from culture after CMV antigen stimulation. The CDR3 DNA follows: TGTGCCAGCAGCTCCGACCTACTGGGACAGGGGGGCCAAGGGACTGAAGCTTTCTTT. Translation: CASSSDLLGQGGQGTEAFF.